The count of the clone carrying this TCR beta chain is one. What it binds is unknown. V trimming: 4 bases; J trimming: 0 bases; junction bases outside the gene matches: 8. The CDR3 is made up of 17 amino acids. CDR1 and CDR2 from the germline V gene are SGHRS and YFSETQ. The authors incorporated unique molecular identifiers into the TCR beta cDNA libraries. TCRdb independently ran MiXCR on the PCR reads; one entry per CDR3 protein. This sample yields 700,000 to 800,000 distinct CDR3 sequences, of which approximately 30% are seen a single time; 0.55% to 0.65% belongs to the top ten. These data come from a study of post-analysis software for immune sequencing data. Study at large: Some patients lacked subtype; others had relapsing-remitting, secondary progressive or progressive-relapsing disease.

Study results and limitations: F measure grouped same-batch samples tightly together. Controls showed lower frequencies than patients for five TRBV segments, and TRBV5-6, TRBV5-1 and TRBV20-1 were among these. Multiple sclerosis was associated with a significant reduction in normalized Chao1 diversity relative to controls.

What was sequenced was blood. J is TRBJ1-3 and V is TRBV5-1, with 9 bases fitting TRBD1. The origin of this receptor is a girl aged 10 to 17 with multiple sclerosis. The chain's CDR3 is CASSLTGQGPSGNTIYF. The CDR3 DNA reads as TGCGCCAGCAGCCTTACGGGACAGGGACCCTCTGGAAACACCATATATTTT. The whole variable domain, remainder taken from reference TRBV5-1 and TRBJ1-3, is KAGVTQTPRYLIKTRGQQVTLSCSPISGHRSVSWYQQTPGQGLQFLFEYFSETQRNKGNFPGRFSGRQFSNSRSEMNVSTLELGDSALYLCASSLTGQGPSGNTIYFGEGSWLTVV.